A selection of T cell receptor beta chains follows, all from one sample in a study of blood T cell repertoires in COVID-19. Produced via immunoSEQ multiplex PCR; TCRdb's table is partial and in-frame only. The profile shows roughly 330,000 clones, about 82% of them singletons. The sequenced material came from peripheral blood. These receptors originate from a woman in her forties or fifties with acute or convalescent COVID-19. Both conserved end residues are part of each CDR3. D genes are given only for firm matches. Clone size is stated in some rows and not others, as once, few, many or a class when expanded.

D	V	size	J	CDR3	DNA
TRBD1	TRBV4-3	-	TRBJ2-7	CASSQDGQVYEQYF	TGCGCCAGCAGCCAAGATGGACAGGTCTACGAGCAGTACTTC
TRBD1	TRBV28	-	TRBJ1-6	CASRTGWNSPLHF	TGTGCCAGCAGGACAGGGTGGAATTCACCCCTCCACTTT
-	TRBV21-1	-	TRBJ1-5	CASSRRGTAVLQPQHF	TGTGCCAGCAGCAGAAGAGGGACAGCAGTCCTCCAGCCCCAGCATTTT
TRBD1	TRBV28	-	TRBJ1-1	CASSSGTDTEAFF	TGTGCCAGCAGTTCCGGGACAGACACTGAAGCTTTCTTT
TRBD1	TRBV29-1	-	TRBJ1-2	CSVWGGGTDDHGNYGYTF	TGCAGCGTTTGGGGCGGCGGGACAGACGACCACGGGAACTATGGCTACACCTTC
TRBD2	TRBV5-1	few	TRBJ2-7	CASSLSMGGRLTHEQYF	TGCGCCAGCAGCTTGTCCATGGGCGGGAGGCTCACCCACGAGCAGTACTTC
-	TRBV6-2/TRBV6-3	-	TRBJ2-7	CASSYTGTTSYEQYF	TGTGCCAGCAGTTATACAGGAACCACATCCTACGAGCAGTACTTC
TRBD1	TRBV15	-	TRBJ2-7	CATSRARISDRSTYEQYF	TGTGCCACCAGCAGAGCTCGTATCTCGGACAGGAGTACCTACGAGCAGTACTTC
-	TRBV5-1	-	TRBJ2-5	CASSEQGRETQYF	TGCGCCAGCAGCGAACAGGGTCGAGAGACCCAGTACTTC
TRBD1	TRBV28	-	TRBJ2-1	CASSTRTGENEQFF	TGTGCCAGCAGTACTAGGACAGGGGAAAATGAGCAGTTCTTC
TRBD1	TRBV4-1	-	TRBJ2-5	CASSQPGQLETQYF	TGCGCCAGCAGCCAACCGGGACAGTTGGAGACCCAGTACTTC
TRBD1	TRBV7-3	-	TRBJ2-1	CASSSGTGSYNEQFF	TGTGCCAGCAGTTCCGGGACAGGGTCCTACAATGAGCAGTTCTTC
TRBD1	TRBV6-2/TRBV6-3	-	TRBJ2-7	CASSYQGQGAYEQYF	TGTGCCAGCAGTTACCAGGGACAGGGGGCTTACGAGCAGTACTTC
TRBD1	TRBV18	-	TRBJ1-4	CASFTTGDNEKLFF	TGTGCCAGCTTCACCACAGGGGATAATGAAAAACTGTTTTTT
TRBD2	TRBV19	few	TRBJ2-7	CASSLLAGVAVEQYF	TGTGCCAGTAGTCTCCTAGCGGGAGTTGCCGTCGAGCAGTACTTC
TRBD2	TRBV10-3	-	TRBJ2-1	CAISESHSGSSNEQFF	TGTGCCATCAGTGAGTCGCATAGCGGGAGTTCCAATGAGCAGTTCTTC
TRBD2	TRBV7-2	-	TRBJ2-3	CASSLEASGRAKQYF	TGTGCCAGCAGCTTAGAAGCTAGCGGGAGGGCTAAGCAGTATTTT
TRBD1	TRBV29-1	-	TRBJ2-7	CSAGQGRYEQYF	TGCAGCGCCGGACAGGGTCGCTACGAGCAGTACTTC
-	TRBV3-1/TRBV3-2	-	TRBJ2-6	CASSQGRTGRPGANVLTF	TGTGCCAGCAGCCAAGGCCGTACAGGGCGGCCTGGGGCCAACGTCCTGACTTTC
TRBD1	TRBV18	once	TRBJ1-4	CASSPPGQPNEKLFF	TGTGCCAGCTCACCACCGGGACAGCCTAATGAAAAACTGTTTTTT
TRBD2	TRBV15	-	TRBJ2-1	CATSSEGLDYNEQFF	TGTGCCACCAGCTCCGAGGGACTAGATTACAATGAGCAGTTCTTC
-	TRBV28	once	TRBJ2-1	CASSPSYNEQFF	TGTGCCAGCAGTCCGTCCTACAATGAGCAGTTCTTC
-	TRBV9	-	TRBJ1-1	CASTPGHLNTEAFF	TGTGCCAGCACCCCGGGACATCTGAACACTGAAGCTTTCTTT
TRBD2	TRBV5-5	-	TRBJ2-3	CASMDIAGDTQYF	TGTGCCAGCATGGATATAGCGGGAGATACGCAGTATTTT
-	TRBV7-3	-	TRBJ1-1	CASSLAGANTEAFF	TGTGCCAGCAGCTTAGCAGGGGCGAACACTGAAGCTTTCTTT
-	TRBV5-4	-	TRBJ2-2	CASSSGQYTGELFF	TGTGCCAGCAGCTCTGGACAGTACACCGGGGAGCTGTTTTTT
-	TRBV29-1	-	TRBJ1-2	CSVDRYGYTF	TGCAGCGTTGACCGGTATGGCTACACCTTC
TRBD2	TRBV19	-	TRBJ2-7	CASSIDLRTSGTYEQYF	TGTGCCAGTAGTATAGATCTGAGGACTAGCGGCACCTACGAGCAGTACTTC
-	TRBV7-6	-	TRBJ2-7	CASSLGTAEATYEQYF	TGTGCCAGCAGCTTAGGAACAGCGGAGGCAACCTACGAGCAGTACTTC
TRBD2	TRBV5-6	-	TRBJ2-3	CASSSLAGVRTDTQYF	TGTGCCAGCAGCAGTTTAGCGGGAGTGAGGACAGATACGCAGTATTTT
TRBD1	TRBV5-1	-	TRBJ1-3	CASSGTELGNTIYF	TGCGCCAGCAGCGGGACAGAGCTCGGAAACACCATATATTTT
TRBD1	TRBV5-4	-	TRBJ2-7	CASSLRQGAIDEQYF	TGTGCCAGCAGCTTGAGGCAGGGGGCAATCGACGAGCAGTACTTC
-	TRBV3-1/TRBV3-2	-	TRBJ1-2	CASSQVNGYTF	TGTGCCAGCAGCCAAGTAAATGGCTACACCTTC
-	TRBV11-2	few	TRBJ1-1	CASSLVGGSGTEAFF	TGTGCCAGCAGCTTAGTGGGAGGGTCAGGCACTGAAGCTTTCTTT
TRBD1	TRBV6-2/TRBV6-3	-	TRBJ2-1	CASSRRDRANEQFF	TGTGCCAGCAGTCGCCGGGACAGGGCGAATGAGCAGTTCTTC
TRBD1	TRBV5-1	few	TRBJ1-1	CASSLVSGGTEAFF	TGCGCCAGCAGCTTGGTATCAGGGGGCACTGAAGCTTTCTTT
-	TRBV19	-	TRBJ1-3	CASSSLRGTGNTIYF	TGTGCCAGTAGTTCCCTTCGGGGAACTGGAAACACCATATATTTT
-	TRBV5-6	-	TRBJ2-7	CASSLFQGSEQYF	TGTGCCAGCAGCTTGTTTCAGGGTTCCGAGCAGTACTTC
-	TRBV5-1	-	TRBJ2-5	CASSLQGGETQYF	TGCGCCAGCAGCTTACAGGGAGGGGAGACCCAGTACTTC
-	TRBV5-1	-	TRBJ1-5	CASSLGPDQPQHF	TGCGCCAGCAGCTTGGGGCCTGATCAGCCCCAGCATTTT
TRBD1	TRBV18	once	TRBJ2-3	CASSPGQGAPDTQYF	TGTGCCAGCTCACCGGGACAGGGGGCTCCAGATACGCAGTATTTT
-	TRBV3-1/TRBV3-2	-	TRBJ2-3	CASSLQGGNTQYF	TGTGCCAGCAGCCTCCAGGGGGGCAATACGCAGTATTTT
-	TRBV27	-	TRBJ2-6	CASSLKGGTGANVLTF	TGTGCCAGCAGTTTAAAAGGAGGGACTGGGGCCAACGTCCTGACTTTC
-	TRBV28	-	TRBJ2-1	CASSLPGDYNEQFF	TGTGCCAGCAGTTTACCGGGAGATTACAATGAGCAGTTCTTC
TRBD2	TRBV5-1	-	TRBJ2-5	CASSPLGGIGETQYF	TGCGCCAGCAGCCCCCTGGGAGGGATCGGAGAGACCCAGTACTTC
-	TRBV9	-	TRBJ1-1	CASSRAFGTEAFF	TGTGCCAGCAGCCGTGCATTCGGCACTGAAGCTTTCTTT
-	TRBV5-6	-	TRBJ1-2	CASSWGVGSYGYTF	TGTGCCAGCAGTTGGGGGGTGGGCAGCTATGGCTACACCTTC